Here is one T cell receptor beta chain with its context. With 60 Vbeta and 13 Jbeta primers, the PCR was carried out. Method: immunoSEQ multiplex PCR; TCRdb's copy keeps in-frame clones and lacks some. In the table there are approximately 150,000 clones, about 66% of which are singletons. Germline V gene sequence: CDR1 MGHDK, CDR2 SYGVNS. V was clipped by 4 bases and J by 8 bases, with 8 bases between them. The CDR3 has 11 amino acids. This record belongs to a study of cytomegalovirus exposure and HLA in healthy donors. The source of this sequence is a male donor in good health and CMV-seronegative. The gene calls are TRBV25-1 and TRBJ1-1, with no clear D. Sequenced input: PBMCs. The CDR3 reads CASSAYGEAFF. Written as DNA, the CDR3 is TGTGCCAGCAGTGCCTACGGGGAAGCTTTCTTT.